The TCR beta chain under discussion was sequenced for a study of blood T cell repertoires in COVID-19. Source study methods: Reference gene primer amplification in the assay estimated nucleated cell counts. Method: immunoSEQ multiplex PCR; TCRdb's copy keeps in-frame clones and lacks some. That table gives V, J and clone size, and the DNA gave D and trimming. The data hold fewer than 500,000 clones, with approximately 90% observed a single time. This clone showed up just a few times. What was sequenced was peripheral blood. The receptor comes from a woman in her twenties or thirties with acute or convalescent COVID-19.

The CDR3 DNA follows: TGTGCCAGCACTAAGGGGATAGGAAATGAAAAACTGTTTTTT. It is translated as CASTKGIGNEKLFF. This sequence joins TRBV25-1 and TRBJ1-4, with TRBD1 as a possible D gene (5 bases). This CDR3 contains 14 residues. Per germline, CDR1 MGHDK and CDR2 SYGVNS. With 7 bases removed from V and 5 bases from J, the gap between germline ends came to 14 bases.